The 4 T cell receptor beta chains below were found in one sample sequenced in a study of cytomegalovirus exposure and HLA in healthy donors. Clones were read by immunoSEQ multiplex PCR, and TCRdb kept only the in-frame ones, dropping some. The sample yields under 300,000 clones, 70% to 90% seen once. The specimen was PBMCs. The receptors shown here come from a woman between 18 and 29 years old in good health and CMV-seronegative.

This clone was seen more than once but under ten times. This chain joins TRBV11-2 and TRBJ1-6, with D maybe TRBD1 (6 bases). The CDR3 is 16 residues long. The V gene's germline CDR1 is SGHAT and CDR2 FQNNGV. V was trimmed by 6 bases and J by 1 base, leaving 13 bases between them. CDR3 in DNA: TGTGCCAGCAGGCTCGCAGGGGTTTCCTATAATTCACCCCTCCACTTT. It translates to CASRLAGVSYNSPLHF.

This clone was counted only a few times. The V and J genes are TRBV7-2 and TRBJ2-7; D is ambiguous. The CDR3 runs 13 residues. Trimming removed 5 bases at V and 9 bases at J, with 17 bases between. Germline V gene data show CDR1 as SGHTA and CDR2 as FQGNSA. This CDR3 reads CASSPQLPHGQYF. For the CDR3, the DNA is TGTGCCAGCAGCCCCCAACTACCCCACGGGCAGTACTTC.

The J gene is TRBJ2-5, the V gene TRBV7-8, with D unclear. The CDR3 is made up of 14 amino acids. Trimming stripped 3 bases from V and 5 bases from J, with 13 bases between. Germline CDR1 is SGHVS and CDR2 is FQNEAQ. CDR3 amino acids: CASSFNEAWETQYF. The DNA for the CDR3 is TGTGCCAGCAGCTTCAACGAAGCGTGGGAGACCCAGTACTTC.

DNA of the CDR3: TGTGCCAGCTCACCACTTGGGGCGCAGGGCTACACCTTC. Encoded protein: CASSPLGAQGYTF. This chain links TRBV18 with TRBJ1-2; tentatively, D is TRBD1 (5 bases). Germline CDR1 and CDR2: KGHSH and LQKENI. The CDR3 is 13 amino acids. Deletions cut 1 base from V and 8 bases from J, with 11 bases between.